Shown below are 15 T cell receptor beta chains from a single sample sequenced in a study of cytomegalovirus exposure and HLA in healthy donors. Primers for the PCR totalled 60 Vbeta and 13 Jbeta. Generated by immunoSEQ multiplex PCR, the TCRdb table keeps only in-frame clones and is missing some. The table includes some 200,000 clones, approximately 80% detected once. The sample comprised PBMCs. The receptors were gathered from a woman aged 40-49 years in good health and CMV-seronegative.

The chain joins TRBV19 to TRBJ1-1; no clear D. Germline CDR1 reads LNHDA; CDR2 reads SQIVND (reference sequence). Trimming shortened V by 5 bases and J by 2 bases, and 12 bases separated the two germline ends. The length of the CDR3 is 14 residues. In DNA, the CDR3 is TGTGCCAGTAGTCGTATCGAACTTAACACTGAAGCTTTCTTT. It translates to CASSRIELNTEAFF.

The V call is TRBV7-3, the J call TRBJ2-2; D uncertain. The CDR3 covers 14 residues. Germline CDR1 SGHTA, CDR2 FQGTGA. Trimming shortened V by 5 bases and J by 0 bases, and 7 bases separated the two germline ends. The CDR3 DNA reads TGTGCCAGCAGCCCCCTAGCGAACACCGGGGAGCTGTTTTTT. Protein sequence: CASSPLANTGELFF. The full variable domain, its missing parts supplied by reference TRBV7-3 and TRBJ2-2, is GAGVSQTPSNKVTEKGKYVELRCDPISGHTALYWYRQSLGQGPEFLIYFQGTGAADDSGLPNDRFFAVRPEGSVSTLKIQRTERGDSAVYLCASSPLANTGELFFGEGSRLTVL.

The V and J genes are TRBV18 and TRBJ2-1; a possible D gene is TRBD1 (5 bases). This CDR3 has 13 residues. CDR1 and CDR2 (germline): KGHSH, LQKENI. The germline V and J ends were trimmed by 2 bases and 3 bases, with 5 bases remaining between them. CDR3 in DNA: TGTGCCAGCTCACCAGACAGCTACAATGAGCAGTTCTTC. It codes for CASSPDSYNEQFF. The full variable domain, with the rest looked up from reference TRBV18 and TRBJ2-1, is NAGVMQNPRHLVRRRGQEARLRCSPMKGHSHVYWYRQLPEEGLKFMVYLQKENIIDESGMPKERFSAEFPKEGPSILRIQQVVRGDSAAYFCASSPDSYNEQFFGPGTRLTVL.

As for this clone: Additional DNA sequences in this sample encode the identical CDR3. The chain links TRBV18 to TRBJ1-1; TRBD1 might be the D (5 bases). Per the germline V gene, CDR1 is KGHSH and CDR2 is LQKENI. V lost 6 bases to trimming and J lost 1 base, with 15 bases between them. CDR3 length: 15 amino acids. The chain's CDR3 is CASSQGTGQNTEAFF. The CDR3 region has the DNA TGTGCCAGCTCCCAAGGAACAGGACAGAACACTGAAGCTTTCTTT. The entire variable domain, with the rest obtained from reference TRBV18 and TRBJ1-1, is as follows: NAGVMQNPRHLVRRRGQEARLRCSPMKGHSHVYWYRQLPEEGLKFMVYLQKENIIDESGMPKERFSAEFPKEGPSILRIQQVVRGDSAAYFCASSQGTGQNTEAFFGQGTRLTVV.

The chain carries TRBV4-3 and TRBJ2-1; possibly TRBD2 for D (6 bases). V lost 1 base to trimming and J lost 5 bases, with 15 bases between them. The CDR3 runs to 16 residues. Germline V gene sequence: CDR1 LGHNA, CDR2 YSLEER. Written as DNA, the CDR3 is TGCGCCAGCAGCCAAGGGATGGCGGGGTCTCACAATGAGCAGTTCTTC. Translation: CASSQGMAGSHNEQFF.

This chain uses TRBV19 with TRBJ2-3; 9 nucleotides agree with TRBD1. The germline V gene encodes CDR1 LNHDA and CDR2 SQIVND (reference sequence). The CDR3 loop spans 16 amino acids. With V trimmed by 5 bases and J by 3 bases, 9 bases remained unmatched. CDR3 loop: CASSPWTGVRTDTQYF. The CDR3 nucleotides read TGTGCCAGTAGTCCCTGGACAGGGGTGAGGACAGATACGCAGTATTTT. Based on the CDR3 plus reference TRBV19 and TRBJ2-3, the full variable domain is DGGITQSPKYLFRKEGQNVTLSCEQNLNHDAMYWYRQDPGQGLRLIYYSQIVNDFQKGDIAEGYSVSREKKESFPLTVTSAQKNPTAFYLCASSPWTGVRTDTQYFGPGTRLTVL.

The CDR3: CASSFRDSPLHF. The CDR3 coding sequence is TGTGCCAGCAGCTTCAGGGATTCACCCCTCCACTTT. This chain uses TRBV7-8 with TRBJ1-6; TRBD1 might be the D (5 bases). Germline V gene lookup returns CDR1 SGHVS and CDR2 FQNEAQ. The CDR3 runs 12 residues. V was shortened by 3 bases and J by 8 bases, with 5 bases between the two germline ends.

The genes are TRBV9 and TRBJ2-4; D is unresolved. The CDR3 loop spans 17 amino acids. V lost 3 bases, J lost 3 bases, and 19 bases lay in between. CDR1 and CDR2 (germline): SGDLS, YYNGEE. This CDR3 reads CASSAFGDIMGKNIQYF. Here the CDR3 DNA reads TGTGCCAGCAGCGCATTCGGAGATATAATGGGCAAAAACATTCAGTACTTC.

This clone showed up just a few times. The chain couples TRBV19 to TRBJ1-1; D gene unclear. The CDR3 has 12 amino acids. Germline V gene sequence: CDR1 LNHDA, CDR2 SQIVND (reference sequence). V lost 5 bases, J lost 3 bases, and 7 bases lay in between. The CDR3 reads CASSHGDTEAFF. As DNA, the CDR3 is TGTGCCAGTAGTCACGGGGACACTGAAGCTTTCTTT.

The chain combines TRBV7-8 with TRBJ1-2; 7 bases agree with TRBD1. The V gene's germline CDR1 is SGHVS and CDR2 FQNEAQ. CDR3 length equals 14 residues. Trimming at V came to 0 bases and at J to 4 bases, leaving 2 bases not matched to a gene. CDR3 sequence reads: CASSLAGQTYGYTF. The DNA for the CDR3 is TGTGCCAGCAGCTTAGCGGGACAGACCTATGGCTACACCTTC.

CDR3 protein: CASSHRQGQGTGELFF. The CDR3 nucleotides are TGCGCCAGCAGCCACCGACAGGGGCAGGGGACCGGGGAGCTGTTTTTT. V is TRBV4-3 and J is TRBJ2-2, with 8 bases matching TRBD1. Germline V CDR1 and CDR2: LGHNA, YSLEER. V was clipped by 3 bases and J by 5 bases; unmatched bases: 8. The CDR3 sequence is 16 residues long.

This clone was recorded only once. The chain carries TRBV5-4 and TRBJ1-1, with D tentatively TRBD1 (5 bases). The CDR3 runs 14 residues. The V and J ends lost 5 bases and 0 bases respectively, with 11 bases between them. In germline, CDR1 is SGHNT, CDR2 YYREEE (reference sequence). The CDR3 sequence: CASSPGGLNTEAFF. The CDR3 DNA follows: TGTGCCAGCAGTCCGGGGGGATTGAACACTGAAGCTTTCTTT. Supplemented by reference TRBV5-4 and TRBJ1-1, the full variable domain reads ETGVTQSPTHLIKTRGQQVTLRCSSQSGHNTVSWYQQALGQGPQFIFQYYREEENGRGNFPPRFSGLQFPNYSSELNVNALELDDSALYLCASSPGGLNTEAFFGQGTRLTVV.

The chain has TRBV9 and TRBJ2-3, with 7 bases identical to TRBD1. This CDR3 region has 16 residues. The germline V gene encodes CDR1 SGDLS and CDR2 YYNGEE. Unmatched junction bases numbered 4, after V lost 0 bases and J lost 0 bases. The CDR3 spells CASSVAQGSSTDTQYF. The CDR3 DNA is TGTGCCAGCAGCGTAGCACAGGGGTCTAGCACAGATACGCAGTATTTT.

Here the CDR3 reads CASIPQGAGELFF. CDR3 sequence (DNA): TGTGCCAGCATTCCACAGGGGGCAGGGGAGCTGTTTTTT. V and J are TRBV2 and TRBJ2-2, with 9 nucleotides matching TRBD1. In germline, CDR1 is SNHLY, CDR2 FYNNEI. The V segment lost 7 bases and the J segment 8 bases; nucleotides outside the gene matches: 5. The CDR3 has 13 residues.

The CDR3 loop is CASNYGGNEQFF. CDR3 in DNA: TGCGCCAGCAACTACGGAGGGAATGAGCAGTTCTTC. This chain uses TRBV5-1 with TRBJ2-1; a weak D match, TRBD2 (6 bases). The CDR3 is 12 amino acids. Germline CDR1 and CDR2: SGHRS and YFSETQ. V lost 6 bases and J 7 bases, leaving 11 bases between the germline ends. Variable domain in full (rest from reference TRBV5-1 and TRBJ2-1): KAGVTQTPRYLIKTRGQQVTLSCSPISGHRSVSWYQQTPGQGLQFLFEYFSETQRNKGNFPGRFSGRQFSNSRSEMNVSTLELGDSALYLCASNYGGNEQFFGPGTRLTVL.